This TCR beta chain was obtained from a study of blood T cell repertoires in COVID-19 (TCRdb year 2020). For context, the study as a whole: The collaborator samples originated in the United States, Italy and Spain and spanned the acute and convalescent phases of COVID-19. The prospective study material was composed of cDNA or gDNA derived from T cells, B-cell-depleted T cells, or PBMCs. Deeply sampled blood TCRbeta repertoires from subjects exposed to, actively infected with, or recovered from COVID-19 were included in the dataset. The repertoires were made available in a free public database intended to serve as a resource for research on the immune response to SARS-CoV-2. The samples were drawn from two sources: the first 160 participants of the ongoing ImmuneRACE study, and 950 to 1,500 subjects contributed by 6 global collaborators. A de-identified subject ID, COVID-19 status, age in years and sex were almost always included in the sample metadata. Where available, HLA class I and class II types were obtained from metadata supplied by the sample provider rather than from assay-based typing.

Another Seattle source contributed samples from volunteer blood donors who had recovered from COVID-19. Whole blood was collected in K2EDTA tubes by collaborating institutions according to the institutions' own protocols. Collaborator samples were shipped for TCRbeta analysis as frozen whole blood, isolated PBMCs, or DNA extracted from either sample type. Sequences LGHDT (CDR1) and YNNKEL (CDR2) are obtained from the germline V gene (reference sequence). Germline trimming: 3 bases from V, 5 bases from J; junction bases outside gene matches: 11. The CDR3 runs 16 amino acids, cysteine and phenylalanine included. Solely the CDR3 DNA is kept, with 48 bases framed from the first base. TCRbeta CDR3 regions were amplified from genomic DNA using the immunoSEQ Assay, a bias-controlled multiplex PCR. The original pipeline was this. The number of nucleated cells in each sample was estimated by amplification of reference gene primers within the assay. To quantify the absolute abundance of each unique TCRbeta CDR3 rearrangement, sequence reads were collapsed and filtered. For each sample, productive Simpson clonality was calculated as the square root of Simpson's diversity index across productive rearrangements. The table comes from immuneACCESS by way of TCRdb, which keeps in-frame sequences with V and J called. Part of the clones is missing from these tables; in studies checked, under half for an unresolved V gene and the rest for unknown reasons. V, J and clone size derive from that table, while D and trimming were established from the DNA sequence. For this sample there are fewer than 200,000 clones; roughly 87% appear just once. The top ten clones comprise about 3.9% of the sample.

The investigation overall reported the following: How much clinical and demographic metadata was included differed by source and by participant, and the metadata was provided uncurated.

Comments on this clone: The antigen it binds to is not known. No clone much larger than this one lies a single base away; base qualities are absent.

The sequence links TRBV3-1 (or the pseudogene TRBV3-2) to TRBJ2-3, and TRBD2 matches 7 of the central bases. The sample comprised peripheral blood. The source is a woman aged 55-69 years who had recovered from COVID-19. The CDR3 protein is CASSQLRGGLGDTQYF. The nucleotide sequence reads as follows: TGTGCCAGCAGCCAGCTCCGGGGCGGACTAGGAGATACGCAGTATTTT.